Sequencing of this T cell receptor beta chain was carried out in a study of post-analysis software for immune sequencing data. Findings and limits, study-wide: With TRBV5-6, TRBV5-1 and TRBV20-1 included, 5 or 6 TRBV segments were more frequent in patients than in controls. Under F measure analysis, samples from one preparation batch co-clustered strongly. Normalized Chao1 diversity was significantly reduced in patients versus controls.

TCR beta cDNA libraries included unique molecular identifiers. TCRdb independently ran MiXCR on the PCR reads; one entry per CDR3 protein. The repertoire holds a few hundred thousand distinct CDR3 sequences, with roughly 45% as singletons. In regard to this clonotype: Its target is unknown.

CDR3 size: 16 residues. Germline V CDR1 and CDR2: LNHNV, YYDKDF (reference sequence). The ends lost 0 bases at V and 3 bases at J; junction bases unmatched: 7. Sequenced: blood. This receptor was taken from a girl aged 10 to 17 with multiple sclerosis. The rearrangement uses TRBV15 and TRBJ2-7, with TRBD2 identical over 8 bases. This CDR3 reads CATSRDRASGFYEQYF. Here the CDR3 DNA reads TGTGCCACCAGCAGAGATAGGGCTAGCGGGTTCTACGAGCAGTACTTC. Combining the CDR3 with reference TRBV15 and TRBJ2-7 gives the whole variable domain DAMVIQNPRYQVTQFGKPVTLSCSQTLNHNVMYWYQQKSSQAPKLLFHYYDKDFNNEADTPDNFQSRRPNTSFCFLDIRSPGLGDTAMYLCATSRDRASGFYEQYFGPGTRLTVT.